Included here is one T cell receptor (beta chain) sequence, with context. This clone was detected many times. This receptor's antigen is unknown. Base qualities are not provided; no much larger clone lies one nucleotide away. One collaborating source in Seattle enrolled patients while the patients were actively infected and followed the patients over time throughout the course of disease. Each collaborating institution followed its own protocols to collect whole blood in K2EDTA tubes. For TCRbeta analysis, collaborators shipped samples in one of three forms: frozen whole blood, isolated PBMCs, or DNA extracted from either of those sample types. The data stem from a study of blood T cell repertoires in COVID-19 (dated by TCRdb to about 2020). Background for the entire study: Samples from collaborators originated in the United States, Italy and Spain and spanned both the acute and convalescent phases of COVID-19. The material from the prospective study consisted of cDNA or gDNA derived from T cells, B-cell-depleted T cells, or PBMCs. The dataset comprised deeply sampled blood TCRbeta repertoires from subjects exposed to, actively infected with, or recovered from COVID-19. The repertoires were made available in a free public database intended to serve as a resource for research on the immune response to SARS-CoV-2. Samples came from the ongoing ImmuneRACE study (first 160 participants) plus 1,254 subjects from 6 global collaborators. A de-identified subject ID, COVID-19 status, age in years and sex were almost always included in the sample metadata. Where available, HLA class I and class II types were obtained from metadata supplied by the sample provider rather than from assay-based typing.

TCRbeta CDR3 regions were amplified from genomic DNA using the immunoSEQ Assay, a bias-controlled multiplex PCR. For the original study's pipeline: Nucleated cell counts per sample were estimated from amplification of reference gene primers within the assay. To quantify the absolute abundance of each unique TCRbeta CDR3 rearrangement, sequence reads were collapsed and filtered. For each sample, productive Simpson clonality was calculated by taking the square root of Simpson's diversity index across productive rearrangements. In TCRdb, the immuneACCESS table is reduced to in-frame sequences with V and J assigned. These tables do not hold every clone; where another copy was compared, an unresolved V gene accounts for under half, and the others remain unexplained. V, J and clone size are taken as reported in that table, and D and trimming were inferred from the DNA itself. Across this sample there are over 250,000 clones, with 75% to 90% seen only once. Around 12% of the sample lies in the top ten.

Its CDR3 holds 12 amino acids, cysteine through phenylalanine. Kept here is only the CDR3 DNA, which spans 36 bases and is read in frame from base 1. Trimming accounts for 12 bases at V and 1 base at J, while the number of junction bases matched to no gene is 4. CDR1 and CDR2, per the germline V gene, are KGHDR and SFDVKD. Summary of the overall study and its limitations: Clinical and demographic metadata were provided uncurated, with the amount varying by source and participant.

This sequence was found in an older woman with COVID-19, enrolled during active disease. Sequencing used peripheral blood. The sequence is built from TRBV24-1 and TRBJ2-5, and 7 bases in between align with TRBD1. The CDR3 region: CASQGVQETQYF. The bases read TGTGCCTCCCAGGGGGTCCAAGAGACCCAGTACTTC.